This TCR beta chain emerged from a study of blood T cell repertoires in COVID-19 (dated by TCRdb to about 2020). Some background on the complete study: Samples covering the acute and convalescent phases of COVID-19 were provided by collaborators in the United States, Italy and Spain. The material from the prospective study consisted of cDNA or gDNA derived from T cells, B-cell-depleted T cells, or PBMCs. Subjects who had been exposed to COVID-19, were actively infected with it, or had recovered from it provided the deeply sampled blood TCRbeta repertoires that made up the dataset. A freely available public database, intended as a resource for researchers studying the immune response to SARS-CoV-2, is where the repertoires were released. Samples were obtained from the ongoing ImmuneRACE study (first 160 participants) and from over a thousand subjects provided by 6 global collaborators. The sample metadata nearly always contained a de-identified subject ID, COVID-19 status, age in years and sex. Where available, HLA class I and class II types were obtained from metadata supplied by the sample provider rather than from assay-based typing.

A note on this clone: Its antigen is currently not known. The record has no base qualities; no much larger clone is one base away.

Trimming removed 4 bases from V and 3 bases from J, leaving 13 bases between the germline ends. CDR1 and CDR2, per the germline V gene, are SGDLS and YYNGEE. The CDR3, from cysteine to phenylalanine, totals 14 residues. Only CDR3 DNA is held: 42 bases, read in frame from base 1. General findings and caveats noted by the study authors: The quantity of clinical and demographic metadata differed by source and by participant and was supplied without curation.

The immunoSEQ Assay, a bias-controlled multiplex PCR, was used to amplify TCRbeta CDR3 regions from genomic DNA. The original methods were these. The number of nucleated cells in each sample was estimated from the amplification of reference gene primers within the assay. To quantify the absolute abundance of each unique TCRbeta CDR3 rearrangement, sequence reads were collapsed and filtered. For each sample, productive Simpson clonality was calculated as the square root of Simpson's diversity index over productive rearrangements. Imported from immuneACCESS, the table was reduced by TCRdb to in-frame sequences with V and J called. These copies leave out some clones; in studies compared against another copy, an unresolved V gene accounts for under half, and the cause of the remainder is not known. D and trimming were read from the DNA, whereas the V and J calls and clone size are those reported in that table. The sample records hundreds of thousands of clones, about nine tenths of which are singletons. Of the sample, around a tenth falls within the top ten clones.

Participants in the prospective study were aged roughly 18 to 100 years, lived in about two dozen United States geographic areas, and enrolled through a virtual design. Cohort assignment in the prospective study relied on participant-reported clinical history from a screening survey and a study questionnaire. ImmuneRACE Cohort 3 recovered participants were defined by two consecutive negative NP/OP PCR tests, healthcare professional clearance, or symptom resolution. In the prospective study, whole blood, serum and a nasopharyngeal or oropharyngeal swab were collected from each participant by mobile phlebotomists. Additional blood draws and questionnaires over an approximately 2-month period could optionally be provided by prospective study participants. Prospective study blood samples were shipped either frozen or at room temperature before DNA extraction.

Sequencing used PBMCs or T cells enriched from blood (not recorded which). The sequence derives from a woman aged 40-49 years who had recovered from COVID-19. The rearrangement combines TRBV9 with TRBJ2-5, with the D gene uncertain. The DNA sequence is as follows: TGTGCCAGCAGCTACGACACTCGTGAAGAGACCCAGTACTTC. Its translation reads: CASSYDTREETQYF.